Following are 11 T cell receptor beta chains from one sample sequenced in a study of human T cells and chemical hapten exposure. TCRdb recomputed calls from the RACE reads with MiXCR, one row per CDR3 protein. The profile shows approximately 260,000 distinct CDR3 sequences, roughly 8% of them singletons. Time point indicated: pre-sensitization, week 0. The treatment was: therapeutic diphenylcyclopropenone sensitization with weekly scalp DPC. The material was whole blood, obtained in connection with sensitization to the hapten diphenylcyclopropenone (DPC). These receptors were obtained from a man younger than 35 with alopecia areata. Some clones in this sample may be carry-over from other donors' samples.

This sequence joins TRBV3-1 and TRBJ2-5; a possible D gene is TRBD2 (6 bases). Germline CDR1 reads LGHDT; CDR2 reads YNNKEL (reference sequence). With 5 bases removed from V and 4 bases from J, the gap between germline ends came to 17 bases. The CDR3 is 15 residues long. CDR3: CASSSSRIAAETQYF. The CDR3 DNA reads as TGTGCCAGCAGCTCCTCCCGGATAGCGGCAGAGACCCAGTACTTC.

In its sample, this clonotype was seen a few times. V is TRBV7-9 and J is TRBJ2-2; 7 bases agree with TRBD1. Trimming cost V 6 bases and J 3 bases; bases outside gene matches: 7. The CDR3 length is 15 residues. Germline CDR1 is SEHNR and CDR2 is FQNEAQ (reference sequence). The chain's CDR3 is CASRPSGGYTGELFF. CDR3 coding DNA: TGTGCCAGCAGACCCTCAGGGGGTTACACCGGGGAGCTGTTTTTT.

This clonotype was detected many times. The DNA for the CDR3 is TGTGCCAGCAGCTTGAATCGGTTGAACACTGAAGCTTTCTTT. This codes for CASSLNRLNTEAFF. The chain joins TRBV5-6 to TRBJ1-1; D unresolved. The CDR3 totals 14 residues. Germline loops: CDR1 SGHDT, CDR2 YYEEEE. V gave up 1 base and J gave up 0 bases, with 7 bases separating them.

The chain is built from TRBV3-1 and TRBJ1-6, with no clear D. Germline V gene sequence: CDR1 LGHDT, CDR2 YNNKEL (reference sequence). V was clipped by 3 bases and J by 3 bases, with 15 bases between them. The CDR3 runs 17 residues. The CDR3 region has the DNA TGTGCCAGCAGCCACTCGCCCGGGCCCTACTATAATTCACCCCTCCACTTT. Translated: CASSHSPGPYYNSPLHF.

The chain links TRBV7-3 to TRBJ1-1, with 10 positions matching TRBD1. V lost 6 bases and J lost 5; bases outside the gene matches: 6. Germline CDR1 SGHTA, CDR2 FQGTGA. The CDR3 is 14 residues long. The CDR3 region has the DNA TGTGCCAGCAGTCCGGGACAGGGGTGGACTGAAGCTTTCTTT. Its translation: CASSPGQGWTEAFF.

V gene TRBV12-3 or TRBV12-4 combines with J gene TRBJ2-3; D perhaps matches TRBD1 (6 bases). This CDR3 has 17 amino acids. V lost 6 bases and J 2 bases, leaving 21 bases between the germline ends. For the CDR3, the DNA is TGTGCCAGCAGGACGCCTCTTACAGGGTCCTTCACAGATACGCAGTATTTT. Encoded protein: CASRTPLTGSFTDTQYF.

This sequence joins TRBV6-2 or TRBV6-3 and TRBJ2-7; 9 nucleotides agree with TRBD1. The length of the CDR3 is 15 residues. The germline V gene encodes CDR1 MNHEY and CDR2 SVGEGT. V lost 4 bases, J lost 5 bases, and 9 bases stayed unmatched. CDR3 sequence (DNA): TGTGCCAGCAGTTCGGACAGGGGAAAGTTTGACGAGCAGTACGTC. Protein: CASSSDRGKFDEQYV.

About this clonotype itself: A read error may account for a junction end that differs from germline. The chain has TRBV7-9 and TRBJ1-1; 9 bases agree with TRBD1. This CDR3 has 20 residues. The germline CDR1 and CDR2 sequences are SEHNR and FQNEAQ (reference sequence). The CDR3 protein is CVSSLVKWGRGQGSNTEAFF. CDR3 DNA: TGTGTCAGCAGCTTAGTAAAATGGGGTCGGGGACAGGGATCAAACACTGAAGCTTTCTTT.

The sample holds many counts of this clonotype. The V call is TRBV29-1, the J call TRBJ2-7; tentatively, D is TRBD2 (5 bases). The V gene's germline CDR1 is SQVTM and CDR2 ANQGSEA. Trimming left V 4 bases short and J 2 bases short, with 15 bases between. This CDR3 has 14 residues. The CDR3 spells CSVVPGTTTYEQYF. Here the CDR3 DNA reads TGCAGCGTTGTTCCGGGAACTACGACCTACGAGCAGTACTTC.

This clonotype has only a few counts. The CDR3 sequence: CASSQDAGADTQYF. The DNA for the CDR3 is TGTGCCAGCAGCCAAGACGCCGGGGCAGATACGCAGTATTTT. The chain is built from TRBV14 and TRBJ2-3; tentatively, D is TRBD2 (5 bases). The CDR3 runs 14 residues. V dropped 0 bases and J dropped 4 bases, with 8 bases sitting between them. Looked up from germline, CDR1 is SGHDN and CDR2 is FVKESK. Looking up the rest from reference TRBV14 and TRBJ2-3 gives the full variable domain: EAGVTQFPSHSVIEKGQTVTLRCDPISGHDNLYWYRRVMGKEIKFLLHFVKESKQDESGMPNNRFLAERTGGTYSTLKVQPAELEDSGVYFCASSQDAGADTQYFGPGTRLTVL.

This clonotype was counted at least ten times. This sequence joins TRBV5-5 and TRBJ1-1, with D unresolved. V was shortened by 2 bases and J by 6 bases, with 8 bases between the two germline ends. The CDR3 consists of 12 residues. Per germline, CDR1 SGHKS and CDR2 YYEKEE (reference sequence). The CDR3 spells CASSLSSPEAFF. CDR3 coding DNA: TGTGCCAGCAGCTTAAGCAGTCCTGAAGCTTTCTTT.